These 30 T cell receptor beta chains came from one sample sequenced in a study of regulatory T cells in long-lasting Graves disease. Sequencing libraries for TCR beta were prepared with iRepertoire HTBI primers and Arm-PCR of CDR3 regions. TCRdb processed the multiplex PCR reads anew with MiXCR; each CDR3 protein has one entry. The data show 200,000 to 250,000 distinct CDR3 sequences, roughly 18% seen once. The time point is: newly diagnosed GD, antithyroid drugs for less than 3 months. After RNA was extracted from PBMCs, the TCR library was made from it. The sample was also linked to a second study, of T cells in Graves' hyperthyroidism and ophthalmopathy.

The sample here was peripheral blood mononuclear cells (PBMCs), taken at new diagnosis, from a patient treated with antithyroid drugs. These TCRs come from a woman in her 30s with Graves disease.

This clonotype has ten or more counts. This chain links TRBV20-1 with TRBJ2-5; possibly TRBD1 for D (6 bases). V lost 0 bases, J lost 5 bases, and 10 bases lay in between. Germline V lookup: CDR1 DFQATT, CDR2 SNEGSKA (reference sequence). The CDR3 loop spans 13 amino acids. Here the CDR3 reads CSAREGAGETQYF. In nucleotides, the CDR3 is TGCAGTGCTAGAGAGGGGGCCGGGGAGACCCAGTACTTC.

In its sample, this clonotype was seen many times. V usage is TRBV5-4 and J usage is TRBJ1-6; a possible D gene is TRBD1 (5 bases). With 1 base removed from V and 7 bases from J, the gap between germline ends came to 6 bases. CDR3 length equals 13 residues. In germline, CDR1 is SGHNT, CDR2 YYREEE (reference sequence). CDR3 DNA: TGTGCCAGCAGCTTGAACAGGAATTCACCCCTCCACTTT. Residues: CASSLNRNSPLHF.

There are many counts of this clonotype. This chain joins TRBV12-3 or TRBV12-4 and TRBJ1-2; D is possibly TRBD1 (5 bases). The CDR3 length is 13 residues. Trimming took off 6 bases at V and 4 bases at J, with 12 bases between the two ends. Here the CDR3 reads CASSPDGGYGYTF. CDR3 coding DNA: TGTGCCAGCAGCCCAGACGGGGGCTATGGCTACACCTTC.

This clonotype was counted many times. The junction differs from germline at one of its ends, possibly a read error. The CDR3 bases are TGTGCCAGCAGCTTGTCCCCGCGCGATGGCTACACCTTC. Translated: CASSLSPRDGYTF. The V call is TRBV5-1, the J call TRBJ1-2; D gene uncertain. This CDR3 is built from 13 residues. Per germline, CDR1 SGHRS and CDR2 YFSETQ.

This clonotype was counted many times. This chain uses TRBV6-1 with TRBJ2-7; 10 nucleotides align to TRBD1. Unmatched junction bases numbered 6, after V lost 11 bases and J lost 2 bases. Germline-derived CDR1 and CDR2 are MNHNS and SASEGT. The CDR3 totals 13 residues. As DNA, the CDR3 is TGTGCCGGAAGACAGGGGGCTGCCTACGAGCAGTACTTC. Amino acids: CAGRQGAAYEQYF.

This clonotype was counted ten times or more. The rearrangement joins TRBV11-3 to TRBJ1-1; D gene ambiguous. This CDR3 region has 15 residues. V was pared by 1 base and J by 4 bases, with 13 bases between. CDR1 is SGHNT and CDR2 is YENEEA in the germline V gene. The CDR3 spells CASSLAGGRTTEAFF. DNA of the CDR3: TGTGCCAGCAGCTTAGCGGGTGGGAGAACCACTGAAGCTTTCTTT.

This clonotype has at least ten counts. The chain couples TRBV15 to TRBJ2-7; 10 bases are a match to TRBD2. V trimming: 0 bases; J trimming: 0 bases; junction bases outside the gene matches: 2. The CDR3 contains 16 residues. Germline V gene sequence: CDR1 LNHNV, CDR2 YYDKDF (reference sequence). The CDR3 region has the DNA TGTGCCACCAGCAGAGATCTAGCGGGAGTCTCCTACGAGCAGTACTTC. Its translation is CATSRDLAGVSYEQYF. The full variable domain, completed using reference TRBV15 and TRBJ2-7, is DAMVIQNPRYQVTQFGKPVTLSCSQTLNHNVMYWYQQKSSQAPKLLFHYYDKDFNNEADTPDNFQSRRPNTSFCFLDIRSPGLGDTAMYLCATSRDLAGVSYEQYFGPGTRLTVT.

This sequence joins TRBV2 and TRBJ2-4; 11 bases line up with TRBD1. V lost 7 bases, J lost 5 bases, and 7 bases stayed unmatched. Looked up from germline, CDR1 is SNHLY and CDR2 is FYNNEI. This CDR3 has 15 amino acids. The CDR3 nucleotides are TGTGCCAGCACCCACCCGGGACAGGGGGAAAACATTCAGTACTTC. This encodes CASTHPGQGENIQYF.

In its sample, this clonotype was seen many times. The J gene is TRBJ1-5, the V gene TRBV6-1; D remains ambiguous. Germline lookup yields CDR1 MNHNS and CDR2 SASEGT. The CDR3 extends over 13 amino acids. V lost 6 bases to trimming and J lost 5 bases, with 11 bases between them. As DNA, the CDR3 is TGTGCCAGCAGCTCTAGACCGGATCAGCCCCAGCATTTT. It yields the protein CASSSRPDQPQHF.

This clonotype was seen many times. The CDR3 DNA follows: TGCGCCAGCAGCCAAGATCCGGACAGGGCGGGGGTGGATGGAGAGACCCAGTACTTC. Its translation is CASSQDPDRAGVDGETQYF. The chain is built from TRBV4-1 and TRBJ2-5; D is possibly TRBD1 (8 bases). The CDR3 spans 19 residues. In germline, CDR1 is MGHRA, CDR2 YSYEKL. The V end lost 0 bases, the J end lost 4 bases, and 24 bases lay between the germline ends.

CDR3 sequence (DNA): TGTGCCTGGGGCTTAGCCAAAAACATTCAGTACTTC. As protein: CAWGLAKNIQYF. V is TRBV30 and J is TRBJ2-4; no clear D gene. The ends were cut back, 5 bases at V and 0 bases at J, with 5 bases in the middle. The CDR3 consists of 12 residues. CDR1 is GTSNPN and CDR2 is SVGIG in the germline V gene (reference sequence).

This clonotype was seen many times. V gene TRBV29-1 combines with J gene TRBJ2-2; 8 nucleotides line up with TRBD1. CDR3 size: 14 residues. Germline CDR1 and CDR2: SQVTM and ANQGSEA. V trimming: 5 bases; J trimming: 5 bases; junction bases outside the gene matches: 7. CDR3 nucleotides: TGCAGCGTTACCGGGACAGGATTGACCGGGGAGCTGTTTTTT. It specifies CSVTGTGLTGELFF.

This clonotype was counted at least ten times. This sequence joins TRBV30 and TRBJ1-2, with TRBD1 matching over 9 bases. Germline lookup yields CDR1 GTSNPN and CDR2 SVGIG (reference sequence). V was pared by 7 bases and J by 6 bases, with 6 bases of the junction left unmatched. The CDR3 consists of 12 residues. The CDR3 spells CASNRGQDGYTF. For the CDR3, the DNA is TGTGCCTCAAACAGGGGGCAAGATGGCTACACCTTC.

There are a few counts of this clonotype. This may arise from a read error, as a much more abundant clone is one base away. The V gene is TRBV12-3 or TRBV12-4, the J gene TRBJ2-1; D may be TRBD2 (6 bases). Trimming removed 3 bases from V and 1 base from J, with 13 bases in between. The CDR3 has 16 amino acids. The CDR3 DNA sequence: TGTGCCAGCAGTTTCGGGACTGGCGGTTCCTACAATGAGCAGTTCTTC. This encodes CASSFGTGGSYNEQFF.

This clonotype was counted ten times or more. V usage is TRBV6-7 and J usage is TRBJ2-1; 7 bases are shared with TRBD1. TRBV6-7 counts as an open reading frame of uncertain function. The CDR3 runs 13 residues. Germline trimming cut 6 bases from V and 7 bases from J; bases unmatched to any gene: 6. The CDR3 sequence is CASRKDRSNEQFF. CDR3 nucleotides: TGTGCCAGCAGGAAGGACAGGTCTAATGAGCAGTTCTTC.

This clonotype showed up just a few times. The chain carries TRBV7-9 and TRBJ1-3; possibly TRBD1 for D (6 bases). Germline V CDR1 and CDR2: SEHNR, FQNEAQ (reference sequence). This CDR3 comprises 17 residues. V lost 1 base to trimming and J lost 0 bases, with 13 bases between them. The CDR3 region has the DNA TGTGCCAGCAGCTTAGGAGCAGGGGCATCCTCTGGAAACACCATATATTTT. Encoded protein: CASSLGAGASSGNTIYF.

Concerning this clonotype itself: Mismatch with germline at one junction end may stem from a read error. V and J are TRBV3-1 and TRBJ1-3; 9 bases agree with TRBD1. The CDR3 is 15 residues long. The V gene's germline CDR1 is LGHDT and CDR2 YNNKEL (reference sequence). CDR3 protein: CASSMGQGGRNTIYF. CDR3 DNA: TGTGCCAGCAGCATGGGACAGGGTGGCCGAAACACCATATATTTC.

On this clonotype itself: The DNA is omitted, as the CDR3 cannot be located on it reliably, and the CDR3 follows TCRdb's listing. The chain recombines TRBV28 with TRBJ2-2; no check of the table's D call, TRBD2, against the DNA was made. The germline V gene encodes CDR1 MDHEN and CDR2 SYDVKM. The CDR3 is 17 amino acids long, termini counted. The CDR3 region is CASSCKLAGGPPGSCFF.

This clonotype was counted a few times. The rearrangement links TRBV28 to TRBJ1-5, with TRBD1 as a possible D gene (5 bases). Germline V lookup: CDR1 MDHEN, CDR2 SYDVKM. The V and J ends lost 6 bases and 2 bases respectively, with 8 bases between them. The CDR3 covers 13 residues. The CDR3 loop is CASRLQGNQPQHF. CDR3 nucleotide sequence: TGTGCCAGCAGGTTACAGGGCAATCAGCCCCAGCATTTT.

This clonotype was counted ten times or more. The chain has TRBV5-1 and TRBJ2-1; 11 bases fit TRBD1. The CDR3 has 17 amino acids. CDR1 and CDR2 (germline): SGHRS, YFSETQ. Trimming cost V 0 bases and J 6 bases; bases outside gene matches: 8. Here the CDR3 DNA reads TGCGCCAGCAGCTTGGCCGGAGGGACAGGGGGGAGCAATGAGCAGTTCTTC. Amino acids: CASSLAGGTGGSNEQFF.

In this sample, this clonotype turned up many times. This chain connects TRBV15 to TRBJ2-5, with 7 nucleotides matching TRBD2. After removal of 4 bases from V and 4 bases from J, the junction contained 3 bases not matched to a gene. The germline V gene has CDR1 LNHNV and CDR2 YYDKDF (reference sequence). This CDR3 comprises 13 residues. The CDR3 reads CATSNIAGETQYF. CDR3 sequence (DNA): TGTGCCACCAGCAATATAGCGGGAGAGACCCAGTACTTC.

This clonotype showed up many times. This rearrangement joins TRBV7-9 to TRBJ1-5, with D tentatively TRBD1 (6 bases). The CDR3 has 19 amino acids. V was clipped by 4 bases and J by 6 bases, with 28 bases between them. From germline, CDR1 is SEHNR and CDR2 FQNEAQ (reference sequence). As DNA, the CDR3 is TGTGCCAGCAGCTATAGTAGTTTGGAGGGCCAGGGGTTCTCTCAGCCCCAGCATTTT. This sequence encodes CASSYSSLEGQGFSQPQHF.

A few counts support this clonotype. A much larger clone sits a single nucleotide away, making a read error possible. The chain uses TRBV28 and TRBJ1-2; no clear D. CDR3 length: 13 residues. Per germline, CDR1 MDHEN and CDR2 SYDVKM. V was trimmed by 2 bases and J by 4 bases, leaving 8 bases between them. CDR3 in DNA: TGTGCCAGCAGTTTAAGAGTTCCCTATGGCTACACCTTC. It encodes CASSLRVPYGYTF.

This clonotype came up many times. The chain is built from TRBV5-8 and TRBJ2-3, with D tentatively TRBD2 (6 bases). Germline V lookup: CDR1 SGHTS, CDR2 YDEGEE. This CDR3 is 15 amino acids long. With 0 bases removed from V and 6 bases from J, the gap between germline ends came to 14 bases. The chain's CDR3 is CASSLGQSGTDTQYF. In DNA form, the CDR3 reads TGTGCCAGCAGCTTGGGCCAATCGGGGACTGATACGCAGTATTTT.

The chain is built from TRBV7-9 and TRBJ2-2, with D perhaps assigned TRBD1 or TRBD2 (6 bases each). With 10 bases removed from V and 6 bases from J, the gap between germline ends came to 15 bases. Germline V gene sequence: CDR1 SEHNR, CDR2 FQNEAQ (reference sequence). The CDR3 has 13 amino acids. CDR3 residues: CAISGAVAGELFF. For the CDR3, the DNA is TGTGCCATCTCGGGGGCGGTGGCCGGGGAGCTGTTTTTT.

This clonotype was recorded at least ten times. V and J are TRBV2 and TRBJ2-2, with D hard to call. Per the germline V gene, CDR1 is SNHLY and CDR2 is FYNNEI. The CDR3 runs to 15 residues. The ends were cut back, 7 bases at V and 7 bases at J, with 19 bases in the middle. The CDR3: CASNPKSGLLGELFF. The CDR3 DNA reads TGTGCCAGCAACCCGAAGTCGGGTCTACTCGGGGAGCTGTTTTTT.

This clonotype was recorded a few times. The CDR3 loop reads CASRRQGNTGELFF. CDR3 bases: TGTGCCAGCAGACGACAGGGGAACACCGGGGAGCTGTTTTTT. This chain connects TRBV6-2 or TRBV6-3 to TRBJ2-2, with 7 bases identical to TRBD1. V lost 6 bases to trimming and J lost 1 base; unmatched junction nucleotides: 2. The germline V gene has CDR1 MNHEY and CDR2 SVGEGT. The CDR3 runs to 14 residues.

This clonotype turned up a few times. The gene calls are TRBV18 and TRBJ1-3; 7 bases are a match to TRBD1. The CDR3 runs 16 residues. The trim removed 0 bases at V and 0 bases at J, leaving 2 bases unmatched. Germline V CDR1 and CDR2: KGHSH, LQKENI. In nucleotides, the CDR3 is TGTGCCAGCTCACCACCAGGGACAGCCTCTGGAAACACCATATATTTT. This translates into CASSPPGTASGNTIYF.

Regarding this clonotype: A read error may explain this, as a much larger clone is one base away. This rearrangement joins TRBV30 to TRBJ2-3; D is unclear. CDR3 length equals 11 residues. Trimming shortened V by 7 bases and J by 8 bases, and 13 bases separated the two germline ends. Germline V gene data show CDR1 as GTSNPN and CDR2 as SVGIG (reference sequence). The CDR3 DNA sequence: TGTGCCTCAAGTGCGGCAGTTACGCAGTATTTT. As protein: CASSAAVTQYF.

This clonotype was seen only a few times. This chain links TRBV11-3 with TRBJ1-3; D ambiguous. Germline V lookup: CDR1 SGHNT, CDR2 YENEEA. The CDR3 spans 12 residues. V lost 5 bases to trimming and J lost 8 bases, with 10 bases between them. DNA for the CDR3: TGTGCCAGCAGCCGGTCGCGGGACACCATATATTTT. It translates to CASSRSRDTIYF.